This paragraph covers one T cell receptor beta chain sequence. The data were produced by immunoSEQ multiplex PCR, yet TCRdb's version contains in-frame clones alone and is incomplete. The sample consists of about 130,000 clones, around three quarters of them appearing once. Per germline, CDR1 MNHEY and CDR2 SVGAGI. The V end was cut by 0 bases, the J end by 6 bases, with 17 bases between. The CDR3 totals 16 residues. This specimen belongs to a study of blood T cell repertoires in COVID-19. At the level of the study: Samples representing acute and convalescent COVID-19 were sourced from the United States, Italy and Spain. PBMCs, B-cell-depleted T cells, or T cells were the source of the cDNA or gDNA that made up the material.

The chain combines TRBV6-5 with TRBJ1-1, with D maybe TRBD1 (6 bases). The sequence was collected from a human donor in a cohort sampled during active COVID-19. The sample was peripheral blood. The CDR3 spells CASSYSNRAQGAEAFF. The CDR3 DNA follows: TGTGCCAGCAGTTACTCGAACAGGGCCCAAGGGGCTGAAGCTTTCTTT.